The subject of this entry is one T cell receptor (beta chain). Its antigen is undetermined. The data were obtained in a study of cytomegalovirus exposure and HLA in healthy donors. CDR1 and CDR2 (germline): MDHEN, SYDVKM. The ends were cut back, 5 bases at V and 1 base at J, with 11 bases in the middle. CDR3 size: 14 residues. Regarding the study as a whole: Immune exposure data for these donors was limited to CMV serostatus. As a later analysis showed, several of the most significant clusters appeared to be linked to common viral pathogens. Reports credit the classifier with highly specific, highly sensitive diagnosis of cytomegalovirus status.

This PCR relied on a set of 60 Vbeta primers and 13 Jbeta primers. Sequencing was performed with immunoSEQ multiplex PCR; in TCRdb, only in-frame clones are kept and a portion is missing. This sample's clone table lists about 150,000 clones. The TCR comes from a woman aged 45 to 65 in good health and CMV-seronegative. The specimen was PBMCs. The chain carries TRBV28 and TRBJ1-1; tentative D call: TRBD1 (5 bases). The CDR3 spells CASSLRVQNTEAFF. Written as DNA, the CDR3 is TGTGCCAGCAGTCTCAGGGTTCAGAACACTGAAGCTTTCTTT.